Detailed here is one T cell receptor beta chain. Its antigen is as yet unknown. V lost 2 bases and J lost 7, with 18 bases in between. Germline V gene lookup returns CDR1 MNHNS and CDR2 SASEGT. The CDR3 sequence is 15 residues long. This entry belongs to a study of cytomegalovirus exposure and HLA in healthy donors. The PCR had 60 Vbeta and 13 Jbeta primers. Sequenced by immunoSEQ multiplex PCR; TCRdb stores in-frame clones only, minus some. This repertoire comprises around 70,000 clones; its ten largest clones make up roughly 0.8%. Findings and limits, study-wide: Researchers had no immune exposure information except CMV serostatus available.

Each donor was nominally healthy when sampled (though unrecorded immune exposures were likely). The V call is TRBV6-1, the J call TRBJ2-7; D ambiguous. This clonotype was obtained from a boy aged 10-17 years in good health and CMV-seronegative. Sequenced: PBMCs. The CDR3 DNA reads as TGTGCCAGCAGTGAACCGTTGGGCAGTCGCTGGGAGCAGTACTTC. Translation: CASSEPLGSRWEQYF.